This T cell receptor (beta chain) was identified in a study of T cell repertoires in cytomegalovirus infection. The wider study: Shared public TCR beta signatures pointed to both CMV infection and a matching HLA type. Study-level findings and limits: Ex vivo, HLA-C-restricted CMV-specific TCR beta clonotypes prevailed over the rest of the response. The study identified carriers of CMV plus the relevant HLA from cumulative public TCR beta family frequency.

CDR3 length equals 14 residues. Germline CDR1 is SSHAT and CDR2 is FNYEAQ (reference sequence). MiXCR was run by TCRdb on the reads, yielding one entry per CDR3 protein. Altogether 200,000 or so distinct CDR3 sequences are present, 28% being singletons, with the ten largest covering roughly 32%. This clonotype was detected ten times or more. Its cognate antigen is unknown. An end of the junction differs from the germline gene, which may be a read error. This receptor was obtained from a human donor in good health (CMV status not recorded). Some clones in this sample may be carry-over from other donors' samples. Input material: PBMCs. The chain has TRBV7-7 and TRBJ1-1; possible D gene TRBD1, 6 bases. The CDR3 DNA is TGTGCTAGCAGCTTACTTAACAGGGACACTGAAGCTTTCTTT. This gives the protein CASSLLNRDTEAFF.